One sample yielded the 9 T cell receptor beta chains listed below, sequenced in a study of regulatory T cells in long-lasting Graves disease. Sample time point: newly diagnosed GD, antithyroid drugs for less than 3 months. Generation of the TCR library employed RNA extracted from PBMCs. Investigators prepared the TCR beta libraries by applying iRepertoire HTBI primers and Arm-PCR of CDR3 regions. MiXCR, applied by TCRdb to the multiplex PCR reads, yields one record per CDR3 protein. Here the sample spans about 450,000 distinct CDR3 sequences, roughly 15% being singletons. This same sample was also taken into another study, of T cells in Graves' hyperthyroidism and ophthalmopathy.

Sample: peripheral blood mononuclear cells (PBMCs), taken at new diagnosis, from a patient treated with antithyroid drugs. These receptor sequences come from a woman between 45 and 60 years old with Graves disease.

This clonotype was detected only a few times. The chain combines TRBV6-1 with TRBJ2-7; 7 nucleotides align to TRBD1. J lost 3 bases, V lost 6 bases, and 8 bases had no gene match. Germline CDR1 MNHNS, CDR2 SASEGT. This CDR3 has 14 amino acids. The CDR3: CASSRDSSFYEQYF. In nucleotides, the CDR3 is TGTGCCAGCAGCCGGGACAGTTCCTTCTACGAGCAGTACTTC.

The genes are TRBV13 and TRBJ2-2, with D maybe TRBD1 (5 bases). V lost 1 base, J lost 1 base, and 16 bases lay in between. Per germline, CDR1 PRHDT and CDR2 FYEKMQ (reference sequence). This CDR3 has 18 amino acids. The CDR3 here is CASSLDSPTDLNTGELFF. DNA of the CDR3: TGTGCCAGCAGCTTAGATTCCCCGACAGATTTGAACACCGGGGAGCTGTTTTTT.

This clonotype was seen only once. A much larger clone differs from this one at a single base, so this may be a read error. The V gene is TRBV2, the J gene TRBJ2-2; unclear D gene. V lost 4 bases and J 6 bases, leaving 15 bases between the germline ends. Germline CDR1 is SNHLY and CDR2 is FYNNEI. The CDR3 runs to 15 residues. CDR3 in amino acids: CASSAQVYVSGELFF. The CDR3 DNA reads TGTGCCAGCAGTGCCCAGGTGTATGTGTCCGGGGAGCTGTTTTTT. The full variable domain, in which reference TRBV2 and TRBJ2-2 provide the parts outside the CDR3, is EPEVTQTPSHQVTQMGQEVILRCVPISNHLYFYWYRQILGQKVEFLVSFYNNEISEKSEIFDDQFSVERPDGSNFTLKIRSTKLEDSAMYFCASSAQVYVSGELFFGEGSRLTVL.

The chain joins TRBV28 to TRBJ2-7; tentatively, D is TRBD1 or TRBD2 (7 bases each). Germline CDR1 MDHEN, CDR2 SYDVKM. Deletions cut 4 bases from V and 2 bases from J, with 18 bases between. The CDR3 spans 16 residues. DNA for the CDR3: TGTGCCAGCAGTTCACGAATTCAGGGGGGGACCTACGAGCAGTACTTC. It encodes CASSSRIQGGTYEQYF.

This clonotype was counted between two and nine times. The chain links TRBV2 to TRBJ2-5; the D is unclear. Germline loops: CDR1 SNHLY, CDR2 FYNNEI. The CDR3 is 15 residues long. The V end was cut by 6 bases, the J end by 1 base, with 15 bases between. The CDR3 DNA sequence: TGTGCCAGCAGCGCGTTACAGACCAGCCAAGAGACCCAGTACTTC. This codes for CASSALQTSQETQYF.

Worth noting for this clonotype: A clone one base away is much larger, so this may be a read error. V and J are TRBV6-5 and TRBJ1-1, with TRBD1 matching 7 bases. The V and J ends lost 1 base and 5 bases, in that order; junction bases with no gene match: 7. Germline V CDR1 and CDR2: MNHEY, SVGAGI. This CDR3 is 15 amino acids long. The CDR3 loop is CASSYLNRGGTEAFF. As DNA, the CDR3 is TGTGCCAGCAGTTACTTGAACAGGGGAGGTACTGAAGCTTTCTTT.

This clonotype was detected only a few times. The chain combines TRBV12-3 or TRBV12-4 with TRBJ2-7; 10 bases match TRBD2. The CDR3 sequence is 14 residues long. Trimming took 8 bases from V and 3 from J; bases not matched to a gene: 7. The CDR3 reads CASAVLAGNYEQYF. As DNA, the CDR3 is TGTGCCAGCGCCGTACTAGCGGGAAACTACGAGCAGTACTTC.

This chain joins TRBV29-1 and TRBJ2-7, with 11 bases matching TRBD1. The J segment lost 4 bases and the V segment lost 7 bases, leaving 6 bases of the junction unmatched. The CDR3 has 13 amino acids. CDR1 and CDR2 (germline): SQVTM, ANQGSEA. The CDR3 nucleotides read TGCAGCGCTGGGACAGGGGGACTATACGAGCAGTACTTC. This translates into CSAGTGGLYEQYF.

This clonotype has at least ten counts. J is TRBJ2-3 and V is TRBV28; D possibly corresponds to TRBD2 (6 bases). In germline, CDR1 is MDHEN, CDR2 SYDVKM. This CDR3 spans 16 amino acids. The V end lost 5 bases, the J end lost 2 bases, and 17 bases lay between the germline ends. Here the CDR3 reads CASSHSGGSPTDTQYF. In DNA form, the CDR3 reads TGTGCCAGCAGTCACTCCGGGGGTTCCCCCACAGATACGCAGTATTTT.